Shown below are 4 T cell receptor beta chains from a single sample sequenced in a study of cytomegalovirus exposure and HLA in healthy donors (dated by TCRdb to about 2017). Library construction relied on the immunoSEQ multiplex PCR assay. A mixture of 60 forward primers for TCR Vbeta segments and 13 reverse primers for TCR Jbeta segments was used in the multiplex PCR. Drawn from immuneACCESS, this table holds only the in-frame rearrangements with V and J called that TCRdb kept. Clones are partly lost; checked studies trace under half to an unresolved V gene and leave the rest unexplained. This sample gives approximately 150,000 clones in total; 80% to 90% of them show up just once. The leading ten clones occupy about 10% of the sample. Sequenced sample: PBMCs. The receptor set was obtained from a man aged 45-65 years in good health and CMV-seropositive.

This clone was observed a single time. J is TRBJ1-5 and V is TRBV9, with D possibly matching TRBD1 (6 bases). Germline CDR1 and CDR2: SGDLS and YYNGEE. The CDR3 loop spans 14 amino acids. V was cut by 4 bases and J by 4 bases, with 12 bases left in between. This CDR3 is CASSQGRGNQPQHF. The CDR3 region has the DNA TGTGCCAGCAGCCAGGGGAGGGGTAATCAGCCCCAGCATTTT. Supplemented by reference TRBV9 and TRBJ1-5, the full variable domain reads DSGVTQTPKHLITATGQRVTLRCSPRSGDLSVYWYQQSLDQGLQFLIQYYNGEERAKGNILERFSAQQFPDLHSELNLSSLELGDSALYFCASSQGRGNQPQHFGDGTRLSIL.

V gene TRBV6-5 combines with J gene TRBJ1-1; TRBD1 aligns across 10 bases. The germline V gene encodes CDR1 MNHEY and CDR2 SVGAGI. V was clipped by 6 bases and J by 3 bases; unmatched bases: 7. This CDR3 region has 15 residues. The CDR3 DNA reads TGTGCCAGCAGACCCGACAGGGGGCGTCACACTGAAGCTTTCTTT. Translated, it gives CASRPDRGRHTEAFF.

The chain recombines TRBV7-3 with TRBJ2-2, with 8 nucleotides matching TRBD1. The ends lost 3 bases at V and 6 bases at J; junction bases unmatched: 6. This CDR3 comprises 15 residues. Germline V gene data show CDR1 as SGHTA and CDR2 as FQGTGA. The CDR3 region is CASSFSGGASGELFF. CDR3 nucleotides: TGTGCCAGCAGCTTCTCAGGGGGCGCATCCGGGGAGCTGTTTTTT.

CDR3 sequence (DNA): TGCGCCAGCGCCCCGCCCCCAGGGTTCGCTAGCGGTCCGACGACCTACGAGCAGTACTTC. It is translated as CASAPPPGFASGPTTYEQYF. The gene calls are TRBV5-1 and TRBJ2-7, with TRBD2 identical over 7 bases. CDR3 size: 20 residues. V was pared by 7 bases and J by 2 bases, with 27 bases of the junction left unmatched. Germline assignment: CDR1 SGHRS and CDR2 YFSETQ.